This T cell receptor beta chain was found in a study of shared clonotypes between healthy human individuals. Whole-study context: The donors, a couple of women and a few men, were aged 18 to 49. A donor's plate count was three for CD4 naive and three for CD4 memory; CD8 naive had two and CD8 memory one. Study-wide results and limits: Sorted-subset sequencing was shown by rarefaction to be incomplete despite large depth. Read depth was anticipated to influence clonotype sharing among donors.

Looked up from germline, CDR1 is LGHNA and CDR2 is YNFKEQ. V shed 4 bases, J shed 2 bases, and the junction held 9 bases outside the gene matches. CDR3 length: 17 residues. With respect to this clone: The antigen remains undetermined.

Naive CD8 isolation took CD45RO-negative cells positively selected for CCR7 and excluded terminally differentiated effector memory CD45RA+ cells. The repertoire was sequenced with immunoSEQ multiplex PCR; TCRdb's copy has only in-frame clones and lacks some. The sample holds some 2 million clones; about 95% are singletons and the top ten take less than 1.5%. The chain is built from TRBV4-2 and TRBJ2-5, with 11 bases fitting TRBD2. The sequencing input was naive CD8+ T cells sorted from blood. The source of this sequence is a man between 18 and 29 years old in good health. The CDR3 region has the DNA TGTGCCAGCAGCCCCCTCGGGGTAGCGGGAGGGCAAGAGACCCAGTACTTC. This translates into CASSPLGVAGGQETQYF.